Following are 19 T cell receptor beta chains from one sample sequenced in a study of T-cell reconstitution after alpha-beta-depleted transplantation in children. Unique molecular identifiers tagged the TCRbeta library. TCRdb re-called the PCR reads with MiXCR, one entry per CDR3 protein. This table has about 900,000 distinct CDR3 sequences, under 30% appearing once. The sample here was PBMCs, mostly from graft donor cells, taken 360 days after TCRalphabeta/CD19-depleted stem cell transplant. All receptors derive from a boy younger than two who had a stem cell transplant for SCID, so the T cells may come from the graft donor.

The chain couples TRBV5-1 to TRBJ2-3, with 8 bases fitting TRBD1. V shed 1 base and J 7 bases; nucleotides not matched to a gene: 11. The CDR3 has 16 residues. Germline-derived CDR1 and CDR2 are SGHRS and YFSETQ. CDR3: CASSLRTGIFVNTQYF. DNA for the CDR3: TGCGCCAGCAGCTTGAGGACAGGGATATTCGTGAATACGCAGTATTTT. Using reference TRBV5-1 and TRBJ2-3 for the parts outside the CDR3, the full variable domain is KAGVTQTPRYLIKTRGQQVTLSCSPISGHRSVSWYQQTPGQGLQFLFEYFSETQRNKGNFPGRFSGRQFSNSRSEMNVSTLELGDSALYLCASSLRTGIFVNTQYFGPGTRLTVL.

CDR3 sequence reads: CASSFGLAGGTGELFF. In DNA form, the CDR3 reads TGTGCCAGCAGCTTCGGACTAGCGGGCGGCACCGGGGAGCTGTTTTTT. The J gene is TRBJ2-2, the V gene TRBV11-2; 11 positions agree with TRBD2. V shed 3 bases and J 4 bases; nucleotides not matched to a gene: 4. The CDR3 loop spans 16 amino acids. Germline loops: CDR1 SGHAT, CDR2 FQNNGV.

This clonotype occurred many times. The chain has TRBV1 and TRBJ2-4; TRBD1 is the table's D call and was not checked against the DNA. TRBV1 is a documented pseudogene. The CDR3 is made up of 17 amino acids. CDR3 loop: CTSSPNQGLHGGNIQYF. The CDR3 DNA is TGCACCAGCAGCCCCAACCAGGGGCTCCACGGGGGCAACATTCAGTACTTC.

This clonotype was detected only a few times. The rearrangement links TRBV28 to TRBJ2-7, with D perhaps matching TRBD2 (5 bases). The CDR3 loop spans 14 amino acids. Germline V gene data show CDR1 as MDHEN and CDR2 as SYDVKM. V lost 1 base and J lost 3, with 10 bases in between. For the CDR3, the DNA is TGTGCCAGCAGTTTATTTGAGGGAAGCTACGAGCAGTACTTC. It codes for CASSLFEGSYEQYF. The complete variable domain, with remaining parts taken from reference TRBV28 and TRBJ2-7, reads DVKVTQSSRYLVKRTGEKVFLECVQDMDHENMFWYRQDPGLGLRLIYFSYDVKMKEKGDIPEGYSVSREKKERFSLILESASTNQTSMYLCASSLFEGSYEQYFGPGTRLTVT.

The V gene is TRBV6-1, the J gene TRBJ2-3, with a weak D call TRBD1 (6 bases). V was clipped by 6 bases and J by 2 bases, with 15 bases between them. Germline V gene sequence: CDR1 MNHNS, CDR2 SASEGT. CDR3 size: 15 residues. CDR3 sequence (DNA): TGTGCCAGCAGGATCTTAGGGGGATACACAGATACGCAGTATTTT. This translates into CASRILGGYTDTQYF.

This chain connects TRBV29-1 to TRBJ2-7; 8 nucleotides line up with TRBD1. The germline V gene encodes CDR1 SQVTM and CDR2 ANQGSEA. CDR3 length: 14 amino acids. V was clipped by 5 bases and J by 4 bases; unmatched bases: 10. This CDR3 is CSVTRTGKGYEQYF. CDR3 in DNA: TGCAGCGTTACCAGGACAGGGAAAGGGTACGAGCAGTACTTC.

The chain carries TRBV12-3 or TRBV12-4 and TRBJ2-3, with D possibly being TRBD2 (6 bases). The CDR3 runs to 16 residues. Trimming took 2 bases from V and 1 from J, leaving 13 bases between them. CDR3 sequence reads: CASSLFFGEGTDTQYF. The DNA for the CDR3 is TGTGCCAGCAGTTTATTCTTTGGGGAGGGCACAGATACGCAGTATTTT.

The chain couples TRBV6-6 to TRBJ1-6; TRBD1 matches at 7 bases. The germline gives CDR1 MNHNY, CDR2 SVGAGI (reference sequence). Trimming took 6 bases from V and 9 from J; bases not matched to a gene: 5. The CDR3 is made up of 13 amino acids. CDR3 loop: CASRTGLGSPLHF. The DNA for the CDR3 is TGTGCCAGCAGGACAGGGCTAGGTTCACCCCTCCACTTT.

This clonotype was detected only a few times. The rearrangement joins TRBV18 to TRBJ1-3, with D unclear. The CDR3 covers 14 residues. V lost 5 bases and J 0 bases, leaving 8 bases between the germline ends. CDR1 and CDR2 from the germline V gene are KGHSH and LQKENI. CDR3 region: CASSSTVSGNTIYF. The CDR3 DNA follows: TGTGCCAGCTCATCGACGGTCTCTGGAAACACCATATATTTT.

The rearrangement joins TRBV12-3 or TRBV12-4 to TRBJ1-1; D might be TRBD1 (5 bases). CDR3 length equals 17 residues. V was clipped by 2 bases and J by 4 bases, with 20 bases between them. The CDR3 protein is CASSLRFIGRGTTEAFF. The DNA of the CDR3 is TGTGCCAGCAGTTTAAGATTTATCGGACGGGGGACCACTGAAGCTTTCTTT.

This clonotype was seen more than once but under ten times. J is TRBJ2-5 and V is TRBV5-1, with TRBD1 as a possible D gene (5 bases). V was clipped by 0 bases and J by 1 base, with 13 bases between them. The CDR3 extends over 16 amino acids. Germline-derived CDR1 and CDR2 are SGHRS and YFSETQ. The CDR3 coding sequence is TGCGCCAGCAGCTTGGGGTTCGACAGCTTCCAAGAGACCCAGTACTTC. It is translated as CASSLGFDSFQETQYF.

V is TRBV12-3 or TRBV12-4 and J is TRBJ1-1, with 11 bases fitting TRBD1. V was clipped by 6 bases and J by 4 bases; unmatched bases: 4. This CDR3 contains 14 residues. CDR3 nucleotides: TGTGCCAGCAGCTGGACAGGGGGCCGCACTGAAGCTTTCTTT. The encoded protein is CASSWTGGRTEAFF.

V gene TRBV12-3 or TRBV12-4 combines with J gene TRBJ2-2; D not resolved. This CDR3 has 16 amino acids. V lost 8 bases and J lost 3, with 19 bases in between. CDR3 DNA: TGTGCCAGCGCAACCTCCCGGGCGGCGGACACCGGGGAGCTGTTTTTT. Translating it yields CASATSRAADTGELFF.

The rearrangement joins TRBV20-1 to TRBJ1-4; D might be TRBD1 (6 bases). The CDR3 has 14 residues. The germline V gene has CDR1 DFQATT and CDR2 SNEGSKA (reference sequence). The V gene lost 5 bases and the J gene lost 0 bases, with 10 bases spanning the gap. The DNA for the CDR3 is TGCAGTGCTGCCCAGGGGACAACTAATGAAAAACTGTTTTTT. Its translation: CSAAQGTTNEKLFF.

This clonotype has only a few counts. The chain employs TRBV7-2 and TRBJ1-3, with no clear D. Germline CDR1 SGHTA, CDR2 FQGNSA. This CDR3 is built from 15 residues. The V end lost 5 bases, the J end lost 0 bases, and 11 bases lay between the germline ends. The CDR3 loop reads CASSPRETSGNTIYF. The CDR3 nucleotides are TGTGCCAGCAGCCCAAGGGAAACCTCTGGAAACACCATATATTTT. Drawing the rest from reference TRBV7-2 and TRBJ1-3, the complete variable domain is GAGVSQSPSNKVTEKGKDVELRCDPISGHTALYWYRQSLGQGLEFLIYFQGNSAPDKSGLPSDRFSAERTGGSVSTLTIQRTQQEDSAVYLCASSPRETSGNTIYFGEGSWLTVV.

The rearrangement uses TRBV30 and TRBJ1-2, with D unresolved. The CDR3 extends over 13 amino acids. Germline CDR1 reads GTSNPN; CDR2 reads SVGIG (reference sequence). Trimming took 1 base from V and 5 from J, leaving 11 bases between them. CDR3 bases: TGTGCCTGGAGTGCAGACCTCAAATATGGCTACACCTTC. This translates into CAWSADLKYGYTF.

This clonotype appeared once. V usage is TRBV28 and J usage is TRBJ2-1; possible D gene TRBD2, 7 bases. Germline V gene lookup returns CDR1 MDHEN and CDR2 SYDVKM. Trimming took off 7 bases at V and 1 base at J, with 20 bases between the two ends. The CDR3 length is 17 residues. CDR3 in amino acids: CASNSAFRGGSYNEQFF. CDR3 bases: TGTGCCAGCAATTCGGCGTTCAGGGGAGGGTCCTACAATGAGCAGTTCTTC.

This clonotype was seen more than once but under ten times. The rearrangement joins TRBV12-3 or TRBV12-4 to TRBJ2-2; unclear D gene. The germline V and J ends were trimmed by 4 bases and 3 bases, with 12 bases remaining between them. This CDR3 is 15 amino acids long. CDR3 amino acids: CASSSKGLDTGELFF. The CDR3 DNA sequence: TGTGCCAGCAGTTCAAAGGGCTTGGACACCGGGGAGCTGTTTTTT.

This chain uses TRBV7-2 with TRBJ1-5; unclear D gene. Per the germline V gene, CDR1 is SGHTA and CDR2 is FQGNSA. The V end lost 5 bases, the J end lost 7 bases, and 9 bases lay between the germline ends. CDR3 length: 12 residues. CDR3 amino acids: CASSKRGQPQHF. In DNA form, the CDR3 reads TGTGCCAGCAGCAAAAGAGGACAGCCCCAGCATTTT.